Listed below are T cell receptor beta chains from one sample, sequenced in a study of blood T cell repertoires in COVID-19. Assay used: immunoSEQ multiplex PCR; TCRdb lists only in-frame clones, some missing. This table has roughly 130,000 clones, approximately 81% appearing once. What was sequenced was peripheral blood. The receptors come from a woman aged 25 to 39 who had recovered from COVID-19. CDR3s include the opening cysteine and the closing phenylalanine or tryptophan.

V	J	CDR3
TRBV2	TRBJ2-2	CASQRERNAGELFF
TRBV15	TRBJ1-1	CATSVSLRSPEAFF
TRBV19	TRBJ1-5	CASSRDRVGDQPQHF
TRBV7-8	TRBJ2-3	CASSQLAGGRTDTQYF
TRBV5-4	TRBJ2-5	CASSLKGWETQYF
TRBV12-3/TRBV12-4	TRBJ1-2	CASSPSYYGYTF
TRBV15	TRBJ1-4	CATSREFQGRFNEKLFF
TRBV19	TRBJ1-1	CATLNDRDMNTEAFF
TRBV2	TRBJ1-5	CASSTRVSNQPQHF
TRBV20-1	TRBJ2-7	CSASAGTGSSYEQYF
TRBV2	TRBJ2-7	CATVGPGGYEQYF
TRBV23-1	TRBJ2-5	CASSRPQGKDGTQYF
TRBV5-5	TRBJ1-1	CASSLSAGNTEAFF
TRBV27	TRBJ2-1	CASSPTSGDSYNEQFF
TRBV7-4	TRBJ1-6	CASSFRQVSSYNSPLHF
TRBV6-1	TRBJ1-6	CASSEALATGSPLHF
TRBV3-1/TRBV3-2	TRBJ2-7	CASSQDAPGYAQYF
TRBV30	TRBJ2-2	CAWSVSSDSTGELFF
TRBV9	TRBJ2-5	CASSVLTGGETQYF
TRBV6-5	TRBJ1-2	CASLSPGQAFTGYTF
TRBV5-4	TRBJ2-1	CASSLGGLAGYNEQFF
TRBV7-3	TRBJ2-1	CASSLQGAGGNEQFF
TRBV24-1	TRBJ2-1	CATSDITGGNEQFF
TRBV7-2	TRBJ2-3	CASSSWWTSVGTDTQYF
TRBV7-9	TRBJ1-3	CASSGTPGNTIYF
TRBV2	TRBJ1-2	CASSDNAVNGYTF
TRBV30	TRBJ2-5	CAWSLLAGGQETQYF
TRBV27	TRBJ2-3	CASSFLLAGAGDTQYF
TRBV20-1	TRBJ2-7	CSARDKGAQYF
TRBV29-1	TRBJ1-2	CSVEEGTGGNYGYTF
TRBV2	TRBJ1-1	CASDRAGINTEAFF
TRBV7-9	TRBJ2-7	CASSFEGAHYEQYF
TRBV9	TRBJ2-1	CASSGGLSSSYNEQFF
TRBV6-5	TRBJ2-7	CASSPGPAYEQYF
TRBV2	TRBJ1-5	CASKQPNQPQHF
TRBV15	TRBJ1-2	CATSPRGQDGYTF
TRBV7-8	TRBJ1-1	CASSLTAGTEAFF
TRBV2	TRBJ1-1	CASSGQGGTEAFF
TRBV19	TRBJ1-2	CASSITDSTFYGYTF
TRBV7-7	TRBJ2-1	CASSPGLANPSYNEQFF
TRBV5-1	TRBJ2-1	CASSSSGSSYNEQFF
TRBV5-1	TRBJ1-1	CASSRTGENTEAFF
TRBV7-9	TRBJ2-1	CASSLRWTSGEAGNEQFF
TRBV6-6	TRBJ2-5	CASSYSSGEETQYF
TRBV6-5	TRBJ1-2	CASSNGPTTGGYTF